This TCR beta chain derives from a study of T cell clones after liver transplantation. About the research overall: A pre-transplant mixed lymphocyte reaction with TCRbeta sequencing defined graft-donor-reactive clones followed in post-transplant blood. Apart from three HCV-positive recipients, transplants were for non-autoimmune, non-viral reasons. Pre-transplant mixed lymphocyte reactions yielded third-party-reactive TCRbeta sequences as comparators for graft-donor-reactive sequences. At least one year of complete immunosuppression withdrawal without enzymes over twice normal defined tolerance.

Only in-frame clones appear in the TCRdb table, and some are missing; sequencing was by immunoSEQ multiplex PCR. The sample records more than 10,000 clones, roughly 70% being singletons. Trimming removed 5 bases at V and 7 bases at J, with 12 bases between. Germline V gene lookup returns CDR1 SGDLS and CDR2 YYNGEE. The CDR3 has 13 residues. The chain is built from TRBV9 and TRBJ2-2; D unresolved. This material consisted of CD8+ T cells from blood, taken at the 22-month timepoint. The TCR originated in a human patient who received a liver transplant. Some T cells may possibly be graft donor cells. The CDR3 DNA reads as TGTGCCAGCAGGCCTAGTGGCGTCGGGGAGCTGTTTTTT. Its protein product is CASRPSGVGELFF.